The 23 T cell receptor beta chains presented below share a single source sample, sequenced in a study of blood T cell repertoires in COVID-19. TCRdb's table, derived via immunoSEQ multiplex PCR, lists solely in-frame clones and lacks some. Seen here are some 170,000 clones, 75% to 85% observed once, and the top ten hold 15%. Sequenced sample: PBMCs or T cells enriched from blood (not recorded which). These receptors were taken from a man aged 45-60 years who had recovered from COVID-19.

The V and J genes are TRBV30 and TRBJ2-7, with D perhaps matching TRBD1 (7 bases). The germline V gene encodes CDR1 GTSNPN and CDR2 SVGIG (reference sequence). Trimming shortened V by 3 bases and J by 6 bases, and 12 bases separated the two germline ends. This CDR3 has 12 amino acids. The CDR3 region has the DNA TGTGCCTGGAGCAGGGGGGCGGGCGAGCAGTACTTC. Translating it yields CAWSRGAGEQYF.

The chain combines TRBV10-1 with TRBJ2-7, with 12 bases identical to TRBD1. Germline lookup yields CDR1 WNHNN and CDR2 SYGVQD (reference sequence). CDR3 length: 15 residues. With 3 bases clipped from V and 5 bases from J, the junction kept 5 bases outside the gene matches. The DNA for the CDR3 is TGCGCCAGCAGTGATTTCGGGACAGGGGGCCACGAGCAGTACTTC. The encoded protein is CASSDFGTGGHEQYF.

CDR3 protein: CASSIQGFRGYTF. CDR3 DNA: TGTGCCAGCAGCATACAGGGATTCAGGGGCTACACCTTC. This chain uses TRBV5-5 with TRBJ1-2; D might be TRBD1 (6 bases). The CDR3 is made up of 13 amino acids. Germline V gene sequence: CDR1 SGHKS, CDR2 YYEKEE (reference sequence). Trimming cost V 4 bases and J 8 bases, with 15 bases left between them.

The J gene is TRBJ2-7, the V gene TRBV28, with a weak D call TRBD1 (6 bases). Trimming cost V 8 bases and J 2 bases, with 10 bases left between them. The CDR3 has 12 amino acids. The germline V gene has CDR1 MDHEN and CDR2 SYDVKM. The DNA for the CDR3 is TGTGCCAGCTTAGGACAGACCTACGAGCAGTACTTC. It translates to CASLGQTYEQYF.

The CDR3: CASSHEIGGAYEQYF. DNA of the CDR3: TGCGCCAGCAGCCACGAAATTGGCGGGGCCTACGAGCAGTACTTC. The rearrangement uses TRBV4-1 and TRBJ2-7, with D possibly being TRBD2 (6 bases). CDR1 and CDR2 (germline): MGHRA, YSYEKL. CDR3 length: 15 amino acids. Trimming took 3 bases from V and 2 from J, leaving 14 bases between them.

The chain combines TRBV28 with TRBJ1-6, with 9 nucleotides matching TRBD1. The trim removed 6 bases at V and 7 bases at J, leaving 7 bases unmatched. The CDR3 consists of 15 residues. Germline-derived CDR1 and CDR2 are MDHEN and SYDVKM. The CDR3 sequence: CASRPATGGNSPLHF. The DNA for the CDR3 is TGTGCCAGCAGGCCGGCGACAGGGGGAAATTCACCCCTCCACTTT.

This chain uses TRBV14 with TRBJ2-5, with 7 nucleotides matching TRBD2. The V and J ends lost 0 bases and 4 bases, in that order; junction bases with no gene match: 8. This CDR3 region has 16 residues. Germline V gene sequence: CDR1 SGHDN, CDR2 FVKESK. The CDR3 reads CASSQDRRGVGETQYF. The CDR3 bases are TGTGCCAGCAGCCAAGATCGCCGGGGGGTGGGAGAGACCCAGTACTTC.

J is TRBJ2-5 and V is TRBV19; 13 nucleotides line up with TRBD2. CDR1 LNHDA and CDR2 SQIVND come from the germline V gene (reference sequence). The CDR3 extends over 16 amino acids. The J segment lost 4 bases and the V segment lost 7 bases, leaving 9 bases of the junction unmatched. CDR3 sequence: CASTRTSGGFLETQYF. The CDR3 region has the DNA TGTGCCAGTACCAGGACTAGCGGGGGTTTTTTAGAGACCCAGTACTTC.

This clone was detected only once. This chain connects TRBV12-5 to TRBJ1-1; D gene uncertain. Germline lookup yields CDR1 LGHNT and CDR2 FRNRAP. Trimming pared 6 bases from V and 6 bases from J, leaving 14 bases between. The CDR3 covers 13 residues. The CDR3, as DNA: TGTGCTAGTGGGAACGACATTCTGGCTGAAGCTTTCTTT. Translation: CASGNDILAEAFF.

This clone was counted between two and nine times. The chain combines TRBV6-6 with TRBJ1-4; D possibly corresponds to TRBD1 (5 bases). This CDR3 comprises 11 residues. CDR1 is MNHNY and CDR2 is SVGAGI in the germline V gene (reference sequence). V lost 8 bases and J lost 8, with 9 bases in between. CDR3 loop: CASRGGEKLFF. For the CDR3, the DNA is TGTGCCAGCCGCGGGGGGGAAAAACTGTTTTTT.

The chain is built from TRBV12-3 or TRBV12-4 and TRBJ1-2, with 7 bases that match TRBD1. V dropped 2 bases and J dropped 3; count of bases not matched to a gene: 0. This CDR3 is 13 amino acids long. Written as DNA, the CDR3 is TGTGCCAGCAGTTTAAGGGGGCACTATGGCTACACCTTC. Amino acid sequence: CASSLRGHYGYTF.

The CDR3, as DNA: TGTGCCAGCAGTCCAAACAGGGGGCGAGCTTTCTTT. Protein product: CASSPNRGRAFF. J is TRBJ1-1 and V is TRBV28, with TRBD1 identical over 9 bases. With V trimmed by 5 bases and J by 10 bases, 5 bases remained unmatched. This CDR3 contains 12 residues. CDR1 is MDHEN and CDR2 is SYDVKM in the germline V gene.

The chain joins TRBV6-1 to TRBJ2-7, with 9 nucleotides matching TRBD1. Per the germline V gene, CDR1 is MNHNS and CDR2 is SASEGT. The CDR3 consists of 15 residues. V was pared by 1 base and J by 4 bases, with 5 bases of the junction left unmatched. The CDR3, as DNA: TGTGCCAGCAGTGAAGTATGGACAGGGGCATACGAGCAGTACTTC. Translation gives CASSEVWTGAYEQYF.

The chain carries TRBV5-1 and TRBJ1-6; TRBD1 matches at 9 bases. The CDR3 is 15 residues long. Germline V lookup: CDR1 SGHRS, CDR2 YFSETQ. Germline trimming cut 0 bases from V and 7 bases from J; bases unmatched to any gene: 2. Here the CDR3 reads CASSLEGTGNSPLHF. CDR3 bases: TGCGCCAGCAGCTTGGAAGGGACAGGGAATTCACCCCTCCACTTT.

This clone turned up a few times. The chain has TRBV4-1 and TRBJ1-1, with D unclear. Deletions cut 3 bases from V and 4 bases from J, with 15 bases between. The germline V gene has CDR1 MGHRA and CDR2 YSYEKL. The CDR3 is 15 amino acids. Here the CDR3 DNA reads TGCGCCAGCAGCCACGATGTACGTTCGGGCACTGAAGCTTTCTTT. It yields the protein CASSHDVRSGTEAFF.

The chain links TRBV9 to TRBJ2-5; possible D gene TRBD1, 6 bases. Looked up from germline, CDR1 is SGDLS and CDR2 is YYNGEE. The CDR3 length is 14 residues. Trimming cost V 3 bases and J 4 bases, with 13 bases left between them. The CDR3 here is CASSDLRGAETQYF. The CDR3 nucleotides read TGTGCCAGCAGCGACCTCAGGGGAGCAGAGACCCAGTACTTC. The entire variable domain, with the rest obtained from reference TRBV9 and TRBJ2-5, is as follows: DSGVTQTPKHLITATGQRVTLRCSPRSGDLSVYWYQQSLDQGLQFLIQYYNGEERAKGNILERFSAQQFPDLHSELNLSSLELGDSALYFCASSDLRGAETQYFGPGTRLLVL.

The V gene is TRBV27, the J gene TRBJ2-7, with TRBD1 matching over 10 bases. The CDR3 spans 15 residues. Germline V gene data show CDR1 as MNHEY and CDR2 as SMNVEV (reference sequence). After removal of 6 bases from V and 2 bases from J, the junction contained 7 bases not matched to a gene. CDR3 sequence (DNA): TGTGCCAGCAGCTTCGCCGGGACAGGGGCCTACGAGCAGTACTTC. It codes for CASSFAGTGAYEQYF.

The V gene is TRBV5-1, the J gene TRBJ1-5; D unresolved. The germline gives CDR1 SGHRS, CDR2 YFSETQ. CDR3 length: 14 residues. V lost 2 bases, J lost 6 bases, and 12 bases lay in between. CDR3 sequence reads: CASSFQPEGQPQHF. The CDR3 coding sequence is TGCGCCAGCAGCTTTCAACCTGAGGGTCAGCCCCAGCATTTT.

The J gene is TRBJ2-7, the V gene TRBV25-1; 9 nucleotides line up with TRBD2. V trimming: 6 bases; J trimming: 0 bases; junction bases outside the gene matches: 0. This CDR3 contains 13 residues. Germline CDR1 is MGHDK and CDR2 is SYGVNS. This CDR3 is CASRLAGSYEQYF. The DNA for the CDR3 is TGTGCCAGCAGACTAGCGGGCTCCTACGAGCAGTACTTC.

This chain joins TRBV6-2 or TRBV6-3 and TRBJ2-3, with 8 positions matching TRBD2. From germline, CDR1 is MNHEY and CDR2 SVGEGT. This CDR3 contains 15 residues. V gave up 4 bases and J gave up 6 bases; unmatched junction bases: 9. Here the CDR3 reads CASSSQAGAVDTQYF. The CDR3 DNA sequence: TGTGCCAGCAGTTCCCAAGCGGGGGCGGTGGATACGCAGTATTTT.

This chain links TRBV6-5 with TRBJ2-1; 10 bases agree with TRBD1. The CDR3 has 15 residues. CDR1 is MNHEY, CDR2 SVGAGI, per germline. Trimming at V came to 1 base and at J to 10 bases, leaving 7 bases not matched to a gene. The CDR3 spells CASSYLGQGMREQFF. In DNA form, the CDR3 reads TGTGCCAGCAGTTACTTGGGACAGGGGATGCGGGAGCAGTTCTTC.

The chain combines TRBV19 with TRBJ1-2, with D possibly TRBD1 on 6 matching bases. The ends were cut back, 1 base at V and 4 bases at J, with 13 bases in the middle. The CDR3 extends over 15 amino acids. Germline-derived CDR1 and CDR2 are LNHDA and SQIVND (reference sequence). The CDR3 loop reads CASSIAGQFIYGYTF. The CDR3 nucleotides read TGTGCCAGTAGTATAGCTGGACAGTTCATCTATGGCTACACCTTC.

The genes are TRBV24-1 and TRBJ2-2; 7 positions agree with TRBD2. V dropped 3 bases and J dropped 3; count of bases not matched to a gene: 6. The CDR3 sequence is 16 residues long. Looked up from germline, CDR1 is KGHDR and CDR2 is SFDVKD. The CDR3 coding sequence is TGTGCCACCAGTGATCCTGTGGGGGGGGACACCGGGGAGCTGTTTTTT. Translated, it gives CATSDPVGGDTGELFF.